This entry lists 7 T cell receptor beta chains sequenced from one sample in a study of shared clonotypes between healthy human individuals. TCRdb's table, derived via immunoSEQ multiplex PCR, lists solely in-frame clones and lacks some. The sample contains about 2,200,000 clones, approximately 94% of which appear only once. The naive CD8 subset, CD45RO-negative cells positively selected for CCR7, excluded terminally differentiated effector memory CD45RA+ cells. Sequencing was carried out using naive CD8+ T cells from PBMCs. These TCRs come from a man between 18 and 29 years old in good health. Some clones in this sample may be carry-over from other donors' samples.

The gene calls are TRBV28 and TRBJ1-1; D not resolved. CDR1 is MDHEN, CDR2 SYDVKM, per germline. The ends were cut back, 7 bases at V and 0 bases at J, with 12 bases in the middle. The length of the CDR3 is 14 residues. CDR3 DNA: TGTGCCAGCACCCCCCGTGGGTTGAACACTGAAGCTTTCTTT. Translating gives CASTPRGLNTEAFF.

The J gene is TRBJ2-1, the V gene TRBV11-2, with a tentative D call TRBD2 (6 bases). The germline gives CDR1 SGHAT, CDR2 FQNNGV. Trimming pared 5 bases from V and 8 bases from J, leaving 16 bases between. The CDR3 is 14 amino acids. The CDR3 region has the DNA TGTGCCAGCAGCCCCACGGGAGCTCTCGATGAGCAGTTCTTC. Translating it yields CASSPTGALDEQFF.

This chain connects TRBV11-2 to TRBJ2-1, with D uncertain. This CDR3 comprises 15 residues. Germline V lookup: CDR1 SGHAT, CDR2 FQNNGV. V was trimmed by 6 bases and J by 0 bases, leaving 12 bases between them. The CDR3 loop reads CASRTDQSSYNEQFF. CDR3 bases: TGTGCCAGCAGGACGGACCAGAGCTCCTACAATGAGCAGTTCTTC.

The V gene is TRBV4-3, the J gene TRBJ2-2; 11 bases agree with TRBD2. After removal of 0 bases from V and 0 bases from J, the junction contained 6 bases not matched to a gene. Germline lookup yields CDR1 LGHNA and CDR2 YSLEER. CDR3 length: 19 residues. The CDR3 reads CASSQEGLAAITNTGELFF. CDR3 DNA: TGCGCCAGCAGCCAAGAGGGACTAGCGGCGATAACGAACACCGGGGAGCTGTTTTTT.

J is TRBJ2-7 and V is TRBV6-1; TRBD1 aligns across 7 bases. With 5 bases clipped from V and 3 bases from J, the junction kept 10 bases outside the gene matches. Germline loops: CDR1 MNHNS, CDR2 SASEGT. CDR3 length: 15 amino acids. As DNA, the CDR3 is TGTGCCAGCAGTCCCTCTTTCCGGGACAGCTACGAGCAGTACTTC. As protein: CASSPSFRDSYEQYF.

J is TRBJ2-3 and V is TRBV30; 10 bases line up with TRBD2. V was clipped by 2 bases and J by 2 bases; unmatched bases: 4. The CDR3 extends over 15 amino acids. Germline V gives CDR1 GTSNPN, CDR2 SVGIG (reference sequence). In nucleotides, the CDR3 is TGTGCCTGGAGTAGGACTAGCGGATACACAGATACGCAGTATTTT. This gives the protein CAWSRTSGYTDTQYF.

Worth noting for this clone: Additional DNA sequences in this sample encode the identical CDR3. The V and J genes are TRBV28 and TRBJ2-1; 8 bases are shared with TRBD2. Losses at the gene ends were 6 bases for V and 6 bases for J; bases not matched to a gene: 4. CDR1 MDHEN and CDR2 SYDVKM come from the germline V gene. The CDR3 contains 13 residues. The CDR3 loop reads CASSLAGGNEQFF. The CDR3 DNA reads as TGTGCCAGCAGCCTCGCGGGGGGCAATGAGCAGTTCTTC.